One and the same sample provided the 20 T cell receptor beta chains below, sequenced in a study of beta chain features in type 1 diabetes. Expressed TCRB transcripts were sequenced because the isolated RNA had all been reverse transcribed beforehand. TCRdb's table, derived via immunoSEQ multiplex PCR, lists solely in-frame clones and lacks some. The sample lists some 180,000 clones; about 13% were seen once. Material: central memory CD4+ T cells from blood. These TCRs come from a woman under 30 in good health.

This clone was seen a handful of times. The rearrangement uses TRBV6-6 and TRBJ1-1; D is unclear. The V end lost 6 bases, the J end lost 1 base, and 12 bases lay between the germline ends. Germline CDR1 MNHNY, CDR2 SVGAGI (reference sequence). The CDR3 length is 14 residues. The CDR3 is CASRDPGKNTEAFF. Here the CDR3 DNA reads TGTGCCAGCAGGGACCCCGGGAAGAACACTGAAGCTTTCTTT.

Only one count was recorded for this clone. The chain joins TRBV18 to TRBJ2-1; D possibly corresponds to TRBD1 (6 bases). This CDR3 is 15 amino acids long. The germline CDR1 and CDR2 sequences are KGHSH and LQKENI. Between the trimmed V and J ends, which lost 3 bases and 6 bases, there was a span of 15 bases. CDR3 protein: CASSPPEQGGNEQFF. The CDR3 nucleotides read TGTGCCAGCTCACCCCCGGAACAGGGTGGCAATGAGCAGTTCTTC.

This clone has just a few counts. V usage is TRBV23-1 and J usage is TRBJ1-5, with 10 bases lining up with TRBD1. TRBV23-1 is an ORF, with its function uncertain. The CDR3 has 18 amino acids. J lost 1 base, V lost 0 bases, and 6 bases had no gene match. The CDR3 here is CASSQSGTGEISNQPQHF. The CDR3 coding sequence is TGCGCCAGCAGTCAATCCGGGACAGGGGAGATAAGCAATCAGCCCCAGCATTTT.

V usage is TRBV6-1 and J usage is TRBJ2-7; no clear D. Germline assignment: CDR1 MNHNS and CDR2 SASEGT. The CDR3 runs to 11 residues. V lost 4 bases, J lost 4 bases, and 5 bases lay in between. CDR3 in amino acids: CASSVVYEQYF. The CDR3, as DNA: TGTGCCAGCAGTGTAGTATACGAGCAGTACTTC.

This clone came up a few times. This chain links TRBV18 with TRBJ1-2; D is uncertain. Germline lookup yields CDR1 KGHSH and CDR2 LQKENI. V lost 4 bases and J lost 0, with 9 bases in between. CDR3 length: 14 residues. DNA for the CDR3: TGTGCCAGCTCACTAGGAGGAACTAACTATGGCTACACCTTC. Protein: CASSLGGTNYGYTF.

The rearrangement joins TRBV30 to TRBJ2-5, with D possibly matching TRBD1 (5 bases). This CDR3 has 12 amino acids. Germline CDR1 reads GTSNPN; CDR2 reads SVGIG (reference sequence). Trimming pared 1 base from V and 4 bases from J, leaving 7 bases between. The CDR3 loop is CAWSGQGETQYF. The CDR3 bases are TGTGCCTGGAGTGGGCAGGGAGAGACCCAGTACTTC.

In its sample, this clone was seen many times. The chain joins TRBV2 to TRBJ2-1; D ambiguous. This CDR3 is built from 12 residues. Germline CDR1 SNHLY, CDR2 FYNNEI. Trimming stripped 5 bases from V and 3 bases from J, with 5 bases between. The CDR3 DNA sequence: TGTGCCAGCAGTACAAACTACAATGAGCAGTTCTTC. Protein product: CASSTNYNEQFF.

This chain connects TRBV2 to TRBJ1-2, with 11 bases matching TRBD1. V was pared by 6 bases and J by 4 bases, with 7 bases of the junction left unmatched. There are 15 residues in the CDR3. Germline V lookup: CDR1 SNHLY, CDR2 FYNNEI. CDR3 in amino acids: CASRGTGGIFYGYTF. The CDR3 DNA reads as TGTGCCAGCAGAGGGACAGGGGGTATCTTCTATGGCTACACCTTC.

This clone was seen only a few times. The chain recombines TRBV28 with TRBJ2-1, with TRBD2 identical over 8 bases. V was clipped by 5 bases and J by 9 bases; unmatched bases: 9. The germline V gene has CDR1 MDHEN and CDR2 SYDVKM. The CDR3 is 14 residues long. CDR3 region: CASSPGGGWSEQFF. In nucleotides, the CDR3 is TGTGCCAGCAGTCCCGGGGGGGGCTGGAGTGAGCAGTTCTTC.

This clone turned up a few times. The chain recombines TRBV5-4 with TRBJ2-3; TRBD1 aligns across 9 bases. The CDR3 has 16 amino acids. CDR1 and CDR2 from the germline V gene are SGHNT and YYREEE (reference sequence). With 4 bases clipped from V and 2 bases from J, the junction kept 8 bases outside the gene matches. The CDR3 sequence is CASSRTGTGLTDTQYF. CDR3 coding DNA: TGTGCCAGCAGCAGAACCGGGACAGGGCTCACAGATACGCAGTATTTT.

This chain links TRBV6-6 with TRBJ1-1; 7 bases align to TRBD1. The CDR3 length is 13 residues. CDR1 MNHNY and CDR2 SVGAGI come from the germline V gene (reference sequence). J lost 2 bases, V lost 8 bases, and 5 bases had no gene match. CDR3 region: CASGRQGNTEAFF. CDR3 bases: TGTGCCAGCGGCCGACAGGGAAACACTGAAGCTTTCTTT.

This clone has a single count. The chain is built from TRBV16 and TRBJ2-6; no definite D call. This CDR3 comprises 12 residues. Germline CDR1 is KGHSY and CDR2 is FQNENV. The ends were cut back, 0 bases at V and 13 bases at J, with 7 bases in the middle. The CDR3 DNA reads TGTGCCAGCAGCCAATCCCGCGAGGTCCTGACTTTC. Translating gives CASSQSREVLTF.

There are many counts of this clone. J is TRBJ1-1 and V is TRBV14, with TRBD1 as a possible D gene (5 bases). The CDR3 is 14 amino acids. Germline loops: CDR1 SGHDN, CDR2 FVKESK. The V gene lost 4 bases and the J gene lost 6 bases, with 15 bases spanning the gap. The CDR3 loop reads CASSRNLRVPEAFF. CDR3 bases: TGTGCCAGCAGCCGGAACCTCAGGGTCCCTGAAGCTTTCTTT.

The chain couples TRBV29-1 to TRBJ2-2; 12 nucleotides line up with TRBD2. This CDR3 comprises 13 residues. V lost 7 bases and J lost 9; bases outside the gene matches: 6. Germline V gene lookup returns CDR1 SQVTM and CDR2 ANQGSEA. CDR3 amino acids: CSAATSGSRELFF. The CDR3 nucleotides are TGCAGCGCCGCGACTAGCGGGAGTCGGGAGCTGTTTTTT.

In this sample, this clone turned up a few times. V is TRBV9 and J is TRBJ2-2, with D possibly TRBD1 on 6 matching bases. CDR1 and CDR2 from the germline V gene are SGDLS and YYNGEE. Between the trimmed V and J ends, which lost 2 bases and 4 bases, there was a span of 15 bases. The CDR3 loop spans 16 amino acids. The CDR3 reads CASSVQQGMGTGELFF. In DNA, the CDR3 is TGTGCCAGCAGCGTCCAACAGGGTATGGGCACCGGGGAGCTGTTTTTT. Full variable domain (missing parts from reference TRBV9 and TRBJ2-2): DSGVTQTPKHLITATGQRVTLRCSPRSGDLSVYWYQQSLDQGLQFLIQYYNGEERAKGNILERFSAQQFPDLHSELNLSSLELGDSALYFCASSVQQGMGTGELFFGEGSRLTVL.

This clone was observed a handful of times. The J gene is TRBJ2-3, the V gene TRBV5-4, with TRBD1 identical over 9 bases. With 5 bases clipped from V and 1 base from J, the junction kept 8 bases outside the gene matches. The CDR3 is 16 residues long. Germline CDR1 and CDR2: SGHNT and YYREEE (reference sequence). CDR3 sequence: CASRFDRDRGTDTQYF. The CDR3 nucleotides are TGTGCCAGCAGATTCGACCGGGACAGGGGCACAGATACGCAGTATTTT. The whole variable domain, remainder taken from reference TRBV5-4 and TRBJ2-3, is ETGVTQSPTHLIKTRGQQVTLRCSSQSGHNTVSWYQQALGQGPQFIFQYYREEENGRGNFPPRFSGLQFPNYSSELNVNALELDDSALYLCASRFDRDRGTDTQYFGPGTRLTVL.

This clone was seen a few times. This rearrangement joins TRBV7-3 to TRBJ2-5; TRBD2 is a possible D gene (6 bases). Germline loops: CDR1 SGHTA, CDR2 FQGTGA. Between the trimmed V and J ends, which lost 2 bases and 4 bases, there was a span of 11 bases. The CDR3 runs to 14 residues. In DNA form, the CDR3 reads TGTGCCAGCAGCTTAGATCAGCGGGCAGAGACCCAGTACTTC. Translation: CASSLDQRAETQYF.

The rearrangement joins TRBV30 to TRBJ1-5; TRBD1 might be the D (5 bases). Trimming took off 3 bases at V and 4 bases at J, with 13 bases between the two ends. Germline CDR1 and CDR2: GTSNPN and SVGIG (reference sequence). The CDR3 contains 14 residues. The CDR3: CAWRGAGPNQPQHF. The CDR3 region has the DNA TGTGCCTGGAGAGGGGCGGGACCGAATCAGCCCCAGCATTTT. The entire variable domain, with the rest obtained from reference TRBV30 and TRBJ1-5, is as follows: SQTIHQWPATLVQPVGSPLSLECTVEGTSNPNLYWYRQAAGRGLQLLFYSVGIGQISSEVPQNLSASRPQDRQFILSSKKLLLSDSGFYLCAWRGAGPNQPQHFGDGTRLSIL.

This chain links TRBV6-1 with TRBJ1-5; D may be TRBD1 (5 bases). Trimming pared 1 base from V and 7 bases from J, leaving 11 bases between. This CDR3 comprises 14 residues. The germline CDR1 and CDR2 sequences are MNHNS and SASEGT. In nucleotides, the CDR3 is TGTGCCAGCAGTGAAGAGGGGAACCGACAGCCCCAGCATTTT. It codes for CASSEEGNRQPQHF.

The rearrangement links TRBV10-3 to TRBJ2-1; 10 nucleotides agree with TRBD2. Germline CDR1 and CDR2: ENHRY and SYGVKD. V lost 3 bases, J lost 9 bases, and 2 bases stayed unmatched. The CDR3 loop spans 13 amino acids. CDR3 nucleotides: TGTGCCATCAGTGACAGGACTAGCGGTGAGCAGTTCTTC. Translating it yields CAISDRTSGEQFF.